Listed below are T cell receptor beta chains from one sample, sequenced in a study of blood T cells in healthy people across ages. TCRdb used MiXCR to reprocess the 5' RACE reads, holding one entry per CDR3 protein. The data show about 1.4 million distinct CDR3 sequences, approximately 59% seen once. Sequenced input: blood. These receptors were obtained from a man between 18 and 29 years old in good health. Both conserved end residues are part of each CDR3. The D gene is left open where the match is weak. Size values are once, few and many counts, or a class for expanded clones, and some rows have none.

v_gene	abundance	j_gene	d_gene	CDR3aa	CDR3nt
TRBV7-9	.	TRBJ1-1	TRBD1	CASTPPRTGGYEAFF	TGTGCCAGCACCCCTCCCCGGACAGGGGGCTATGAAGCTTTCTTT
TRBV12-5	.	TRBJ1-1	TRBD1	CASGPQGTALNTEAFF	TGTGCTAGTGGCCCACAGGGGACGGCCCTGAACACTGAAGCTTTCTTT
TRBV9	few	TRBJ1-6	.	CASSARSYSPLHF	TGTGCCAGCAGCGCTCGGTCTTATTCACCCCTCCACTTT
TRBV7-7	few	TRBJ2-2	.	CASSLGTGNTGELFF	TGTGCTAGCAGCTTGGGAACAGGAAACACCGGGGAGCTGTTTTTT
TRBV3-1	.	TRBJ1-5	TRBD1	CASSQDGTGVEPQHF	TGTGCCAGCAGCCAAGACGGGACAGGGGTAGAGCCCCAGCATTTT
TRBV10-3	.	TRBJ2-5	.	CAISESVARGGETQYF	TGTGCCATCAGTGAGTCAGTGGCCAGGGGGGGAGAGACCCAGTACTTC
TRBV6-6	.	TRBJ1-2	.	CASSFLRGNYGYTF	TGTGCCAGCAGTTTCCTTCGGGGAAACTATGGCTACACCTTC
TRBV4-2	few	TRBJ2-7	TRBD1	CASSLSPGTGYYRYEQYF	TGTGCCAGCAGCCTAAGTCCCGGGACAGGGTACTACAGATACGAGCAGTACTTC
TRBV4-2	few	TRBJ2-2	.	CASSQDSTGRTGELFF	TGTGCCAGCAGCCAAGATAGCACAGGGCGTACCGGGGAGCTGTTTTTT
TRBV12-3/TRBV12-4	once	TRBJ1-5	.	CASSLVSWEQPQHF	TGTGCCAGCAGTTTAGTGTCCTGGGAGCAGCCCCAGCATTTT
TRBV7-8	.	TRBJ2-1	TRBD2	CASSLEVASGRVLVSDNEQFF	TGTGCCAGCAGCTTAGAGGTGGCTAGCGGGAGGGTCCTAGTTAGCGACAATGAGCAGTTCTTC
TRBV5-5	.	TRBJ1-1	.	CASSWDIEGTEAFF	TGTGCCAGCAGCTGGGACATCGAGGGCACTGAAGCTTTCTTT
TRBV6-1	.	TRBJ2-7	TRBD2	CASSGSTSPIFSYEQYF	TGTGCCAGCAGTGGGTCGACTAGCCCAATTTTTAGCTACGAGCAGTACTTC
TRBV4-2	.	TRBJ2-7	TRBD2	CASSQEGGLAGVYEQYF	TGTGCCAGCAGCCAAGAAGGGGGACTAGCGGGAGTTTACGAGCAGTACTTC
TRBV7-2	.	TRBJ2-1	TRBD2	CASSFGASGRQGEQFF	TGTGCCAGCAGCTTTGGGGCTAGCGGGAGGCAGGGGGAGCAGTTCTTC
TRBV10-3	.	TRBJ2-5	.	CAITSGRGNQETQYF	TGTGCCATCACCTCGGGACGGGGGAACCAAGAGACCCAGTACTTC
TRBV2	.	TRBJ2-1	.	CASSAPGDKVNEQFF	TGTGCCAGCAGCGCGCCCGGGGATAAGGTGAATGAGCAGTTCTTC
TRBV5-1	.	TRBJ1-2	.	CASSLDGLSNTF	TGCGCCAGCAGCTTGGACGGACTCTCGAACACCTTC
TRBV5-1	once	TRBJ2-7	.	CASSRGMGEDEQYF	TGCGCCAGCAGCCGGGGGATGGGGGAAGACGAGCAGTACTTC
TRBV6-1	.	TRBJ1-1	TRBD1	CASSKRTGADTEAFF	TGTGCCAGCAGTAAACGGACAGGGGCTGACACTGAAGCTTTCTTT
TRBV27	.	TRBJ2-7	TRBD2	CASSSGLVGYEQYF	TGTGCCAGCAGTTCGGGACTAGTCGGCTACGAGCAGTACTTC
TRBV20-1	few	TRBJ2-7	.	CSARDQSVRSSYEQYF	TGCAGTGCTAGAGATCAATCGGTTAGGAGCTCCTACGAGCAGTACTTC
TRBV10-3	few	TRBJ2-7	.	CAISLKGAYEQYF	TGTGCCATCAGCTTAAAGGGGGCCTACGAGCAGTACTTC
TRBV6-1	.	TRBJ1-6	TRBD1	CASSEPDRDNSPLHF	TGTGCCAGCAGCGAGCCGGACAGGGATAATTCACCCCTCCACTTT
TRBV4-1	.	TRBJ1-1	.	CASSLQSYTEAFF	TGCGCCAGCAGCCTACAAAGTTACACTGAAGCTTTCTTT
TRBV6-5	.	TRBJ1-5	.	CASRAVQASWPQHF	TGTGCCAGCAGGGCCGTACAGGCCTCGTGGCCCCAGCATTTT
TRBV20-1	.	TRBJ2-7	TRBD2	CSAHSGGDEQYF	TGCAGTGCCCACAGCGGGGGCGACGAGCAGTACTTC
TRBV12-3/TRBV12-4	few	TRBJ2-7	.	CASSPQPASEQYF	TGTGCCAGCAGTCCCCAGCCCGCGAGCGAGCAGTACTTC
TRBV3-1	.	TRBJ2-3	.	CASSQEGQRETTDTQYF	TGTGCCAGCAGCCAAGAGGGGCAGCGAGAGACCACAGATACGCAGTATTTT
TRBV20-1	once	TRBJ2-5	.	CSARRAAGETQYF	TGCAGTGCTAGAAGGGCCGCCGGAGAGACCCAGTACTTC
TRBV20-1	.	TRBJ2-7	.	CSASRAYAGEQYF	TGCAGTGCTAGTCGGGCCTACGCCGGAGAGCAGTACTTC
TRBV10-3	.	TRBJ2-1	.	CAISPADNNEQFF	TGTGCCATCAGTCCAGCGGATAACAATGAGCAGTTCTTC
TRBV6-5	.	TRBJ1-6	TRBD1	CASKQGGTSRPLHF	TGTGCCAGCAAACAGGGGGGGACTTCTAGACCCCTCCACTTT
TRBV9	.	TRBJ1-4	.	CASRPSTSPNEKLFF	TGTGCCAGCAGGCCATCGACCTCTCCTAATGAAAAACTGTTTTTT
TRBV7-9	.	TRBJ2-3	.	CASSLEALAQYF	TGTGCCAGCAGCTTAGAAGCTTTAGCGCAGTATTTT
TRBV12-3/TRBV12-4	few	TRBJ2-7	TRBD2	CASSPTSDYEQYF	TGTGCCAGCAGCCCGACTAGCGACTACGAGCAGTACTTC
TRBV29-1	.	TRBJ1-2	TRBD1	CSVDKEEGAGYTF	TGCAGCGTTGACAAGGAGGAGGGGGCAGGCTACACCTTC
TRBV7-8	few	TRBJ1-1	.	CASSQEGGLAEAFF	TGTGCCAGCAGCCAAGAAGGGGGGTTGGCTGAGGCTTTCTTT
TRBV2	.	TRBJ1-1	.	CASSEDGRKYEAFF	TGTGCCAGCAGTGAAGACGGACGGAAATATGAAGCTTTCTTT
TRBV2	.	TRBJ2-1	.	CASSEGVIVDEQFF	TGTGCCAGCAGTGAAGGGGTAATAGTCGATGAGCAGTTCTTC
TRBV5-1	.	TRBJ2-1	TRBD2	CASSDLTSGREQFF	TGCGCCAGCAGCGACTTGACTAGCGGGAGGGAGCAGTTCTTC
TRBV4-2	few	TRBJ2-1	TRBD2	CASSQVVGASGRVIHEQFF	TGTGCCAGCAGCCAGGTCGTTGGGGCTAGCGGGAGGGTAATCCATGAGCAGTTCTTC
TRBV20-1	once	TRBJ2-1	TRBD2	CSARDWGLAGGVQFF	TGCAGTGCTAGAGATTGGGGCCTAGCGGGGGGGGTGCAGTTCTTC
TRBV29-1	.	TRBJ2-5	TRBD1	CSVSDREVRYF	TGCAGCGTATCGGACAGGGAGGTACGGTACTTC
TRBV7-2	few	TRBJ1-2	TRBD1	CASSLGQGAYYGYTF	TGTGCCAGCAGCTTAGGTCAGGGGGCTTACTATGGCTACACCTTC
TRBV13	few	TRBJ2-3	.	CASSPRGLGRGTDTQYF	TGTGCCAGCAGCCCGCGAGGCTTGGGGAGAGGCACAGATACGCAGTATTTT
TRBV27	few	TRBJ2-1	TRBD2	CASTHLAGGYNEQFF	TGTGCCAGCACCCATCTAGCGGGGGGCTACAATGAGCAGTTCTTC
TRBV5-1	.	TRBJ2-5	TRBD1	CASSPVDRQETQYF	TGCGCCAGCAGTCCCGTGGACAGGCAAGAGACCCAGTACTTC
TRBV28	few	TRBJ2-7	TRBD2	CASRPIAGVFSYEQYF	TGTGCCAGCAGACCGATAGCGGGGGTCTTTTCCTACGAGCAGTACTTC
TRBV29-1	.	TRBJ2-7	.	CSVGRMIHEQYF	TGCAGCGTTGGGCGGATGATTCACGAGCAGTACTTC
TRBV6-6	.	TRBJ2-7	.	CASREVSEQYF	TGTGCCAGCAGGGAAGTAAGCGAGCAGTACTTC
TRBV4-1	.	TRBJ1-4	TRBD1	CASSQWGQRNEKLFF	TGCGCCAGCAGCCAATGGGGACAGAGGAATGAAAAACTGTTTTTT
TRBV5-1	.	TRBJ2-2	TRBD2	CASSSAGLGTGELFF	TGCGCCAGCAGCTCAGCGGGGCTCGGGACCGGGGAGCTGTTTTTT
TRBV10-3	few	TRBJ2-3	.	CAISPRGTDTQYF	TGTGCCATCAGCCCTCGCGGGACAGATACGCAGTATTTT
TRBV20-1	few	TRBJ2-5	TRBD1	CSAKGQEETQYF	TGCAGTGCCAAAGGACAGGAGGAGACCCAGTACTTC
TRBV7-9	.	TRBJ2-7	TRBD1	CAIERDSYYEQYF	TGTGCCATCGAGAGGGACAGCTACTACGAGCAGTACTTC
TRBV18	.	TRBJ2-5	TRBD1	CASSPTDRVETQYF	TGTGCCAGCTCACCTACGGACAGGGTTGAGACCCAGTACTTC